Below are 2 T cell receptor beta chains sequenced from a single sample in a study of blood T cell repertoires in COVID-19. The protocol was immunoSEQ multiplex PCR, while the TCRdb copy is restricted to in-frame clones and leaves out a portion. The sample contains 150,000 to 200,000 clones, 85% to 90% of which appear only once. The specimen was PBMCs or T cells enriched from blood (not recorded which). The receptors derive from a man between 40 and 49 years old who had recovered from COVID-19.

The genes are TRBV10-3 and TRBJ2-2; D might be TRBD1 (6 bases). The CDR3 spans 13 residues. With 7 bases removed from V and 4 bases from J, the gap between germline ends came to 10 bases. The germline CDR1 and CDR2 sequences are ENHRY and SYGVKD. The CDR3 DNA reads as TGTGCCATCAATGGGGGCGGCACCGGGGAGCTGTTTTTT. Translating gives CAINGGGTGELFF.

The V call is TRBV19, the J call TRBJ1-1; the D is unclear. V gave up 7 bases and J gave up 4 bases, with 13 bases separating them. The CDR3 is 13 residues long. The germline gives CDR1 LNHDA, CDR2 SQIVND (reference sequence). The CDR3, as DNA: TGTGCCAGTAATCAGGCTAGCGGCACTGAAGCTTTCTTT. Its protein is CASNQASGTEAFF.